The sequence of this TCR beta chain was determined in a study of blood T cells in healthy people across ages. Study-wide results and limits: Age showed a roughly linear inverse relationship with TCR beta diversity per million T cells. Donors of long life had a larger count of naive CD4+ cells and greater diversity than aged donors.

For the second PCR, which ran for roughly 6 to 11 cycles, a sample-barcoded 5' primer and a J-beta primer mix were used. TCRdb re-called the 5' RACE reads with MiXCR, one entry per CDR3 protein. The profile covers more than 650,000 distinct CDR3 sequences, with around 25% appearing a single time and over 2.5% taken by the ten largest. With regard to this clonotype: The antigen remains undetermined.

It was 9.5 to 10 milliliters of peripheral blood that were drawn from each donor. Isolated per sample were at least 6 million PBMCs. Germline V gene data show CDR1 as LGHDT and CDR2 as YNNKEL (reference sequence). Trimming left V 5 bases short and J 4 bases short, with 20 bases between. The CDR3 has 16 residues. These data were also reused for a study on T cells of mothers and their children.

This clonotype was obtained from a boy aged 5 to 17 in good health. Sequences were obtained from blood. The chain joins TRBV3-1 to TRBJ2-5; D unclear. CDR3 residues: CASSFQPHLTPETQYF. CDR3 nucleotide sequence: TGTGCCAGCAGCTTTCAACCCCACCTAACCCCAGAGACCCAGTACTTC.